This entry lists 10 T cell receptor beta chains sequenced from one sample in a study of Graves' ophthalmopathy and Graves' hyperthyroidism. Using RNA transcripts, the TCR beta CDR3 regions were amplified. Second-round multiplex PCR followed a first-round RT-PCR using HTBI primers. In TCRdb, the multiplex PCR reads were re-called with MiXCR into one record per CDR3 protein. Among approximately 540,000 distinct CDR3 sequences listed, 39% were seen once. The sequenced sample consisted of peripheral blood or thyroid tissue (not recorded which). The receptors derive from an adult man with Graves' hyperthyroidism.

A remark on this clonotype: A much larger clonotype is one base distant, so this may be a read error. V and J are TRBV7-9 and TRBJ1-2; 10 positions agree with TRBD1. This CDR3 spans 15 amino acids. J gave up 1 base and V 4 bases, and 3 bases lay outside the gene matches. The germline V gene has CDR1 SEHNR and CDR2 FQNEAQ (reference sequence). CDR3 DNA sequence: TGTGCCAGCAGCTCCGGGACAGGGGATAACTATGGCTACACCTTC. Translated: CASSSGTGDNYGYTF.

The gene calls are TRBV12-3 or TRBV12-4 and TRBJ2-5; 8 positions match TRBD2. Trimming cost V 5 bases and J 4 bases; bases outside gene matches: 21. The CDR3 has 19 residues. CDR3 protein: CASSASGGTGRSGGETQYF. CDR3 DNA: TGTGCCAGCAGTGCCTCGGGAGGGACTGGAAGGTCTGGGGGAGAGACCCAGTACTTC.

This clonotype appeared many times. This sequence joins TRBV29-1 and TRBJ2-7; 10 positions match TRBD1. This CDR3 region has 15 residues. The junction had 8 bases not matched to a gene; V was cut back by 1 base and J by 5 bases. Germline CDR1 is SQVTM and CDR2 is ANQGSEA. The CDR3 sequence is CSVEVKGTGVDEQYF. CDR3 bases: TGCAGCGTTGAAGTGAAGGGGACAGGGGTGGACGAGCAGTACTTC.

This clonotype has a count of ten or more. This may be a read error: a much more frequent sequence differs by one nucleotide. The chain links TRBV7-9 to TRBJ2-7; D not resolved. Trimming left V 1 base short and J 2 bases short, with 3 bases between. The V gene's germline CDR1 is SEHNR and CDR2 FQNEAQ (reference sequence). The CDR3 consists of 12 residues. This chain's CDR3 is CASSLETYEQYF. CDR3 DNA: TGTGCCAGCAGCTTAGAAACCTACGAGCAGTACTTC.

This clonotype was counted ten times or more. This chain connects TRBV10-3 to TRBJ1-1; D is uncertain. Germline lookup yields CDR1 ENHRY and CDR2 SYGVKD. This CDR3 region has 20 residues. V shed 2 bases and J shed 0 bases, with 25 bases lying between them. The CDR3 sequence is CAISEPITPGRGTLNTEAFF. The CDR3 nucleotides read TGTGCCATCAGTGAGCCTATAACACCGGGCCGGGGAACCTTGAACACTGAAGCTTTCTTT.

A word on this clonotype: At one end the junction does not follow the germline gene, possibly because of a read error. The chain employs TRBV10-3 and TRBJ1-3; TRBD1 matches at 10 bases. The CDR3 length is 18 residues. Germline lookup yields CDR1 ENHRY and CDR2 SYGVKD. The CDR3 sequence is CASSSGGDRGRAGNTIYF. CDR3 bases: TGTGCCAGCAGTTCCGGGGGGGACAGGGGACGGGCTGGAAACACCATATATTTT.

The chain carries TRBV7-8 and TRBJ2-7; D is ambiguous. With 7 bases removed from V and 4 bases from J, the gap between germline ends came to 14 bases. Germline CDR1 is SGHVS and CDR2 is FQNEAQ. The CDR3 covers 13 residues. The CDR3 loop reads CASTPFGLYEQYF. CDR3 coding DNA: TGTGCCAGCACCCCCTTCGGGCTGTACGAGCAGTACTTC. Full variable domain (rest looked up from reference TRBV7-8 and TRBJ2-7): GAGVSQSPRYKVAKRGQDVALRCDPISGHVSLFWYQQALGQGPEFLTYFQNEAQLDKSGLPSDRFFAERPEGSVSTLKIQRTQQEDSAVYLCASTPFGLYEQYFGPGTRLTVT.

V gene TRBV20-1 combines with J gene TRBJ2-7, with 8 bases matching TRBD1. Germline lookup yields CDR1 DFQATT and CDR2 SNEGSKA (reference sequence). The ends lost 3 bases at V and 4 bases at J; junction bases unmatched: 14. The CDR3 contains 16 residues. The CDR3 here is CSASVDRVGAPYEQYF. As DNA, the CDR3 is TGCAGTGCTAGTGTGGACAGGGTTGGGGCTCCGTACGAGCAGTACTTC.

This clonotype has at least ten counts. The chain has TRBV2 and TRBJ2-7; 7 bases match TRBD1. Trimming at V came to 0 bases and at J to 7 bases, leaving 6 bases not matched to a gene. Germline-derived CDR1 and CDR2 are SNHLY and FYNNEI. The CDR3 covers 14 residues. This CDR3 reads CASSEAEGQEEQYF. The DNA of the CDR3 is TGTGCCAGCAGTGAAGCTGAAGGACAGGAGGAGCAGTACTTC.

The V and J genes are TRBV5-1 and TRBJ1-6, with 9 bases fitting TRBD1. The germline V gene has CDR1 SGHRS and CDR2 YFSETQ. The CDR3 covers 19 residues. V was clipped by 4 bases and J by 5 bases; unmatched bases: 16. CDR3 residues: CASSQGTGRRLRDNSPLHF. The DNA for the CDR3 is TGCGCCAGCAGCCAAGGGACAGGGAGAAGGTTAAGGGATAATTCACCCCTCCACTTT.